A selection of T cell receptor beta chains follows, all from one sample in a study of T-cell reconstitution after alpha-beta-depleted transplantation in children. MiXCR was run by TCRdb on the PCR reads, yielding one entry per CDR3 protein. Of about 980,000 distinct CDR3 sequences listed, about 29% were seen once; the top ten hold about 28%. The source was PBMCs, mostly from graft donor cells, collected 360 days after TCRalphabeta/CD19-depleted stem cell transplant. Source of these receptors: a boy in the first two years of life who had a stem cell transplant for SCID, so the T cells may come from the graft donor. Each CDR3 is given with its conserved first and last residue. The D gene is left open where the match is weak. Only some rows state a clone size, as once, few, many or a class for expanded clones.

clone size	V gene	J gene	D gene	CDR3 protein	CDR3 DNA
NA	TRBV28	TRBJ2-3	NA	CASSLTGRLTDTQYF	TGTGCCAGCAGTTTAACTGGGAGGCTCACAGATACGCAGTATTTT
NA	TRBV10-3	TRBJ2-5	NA	CAISGDSQIQETQYF	TGTGCCATCAGTGGGGACTCACAAATCCAAGAGACCCAGTACTTC
NA	TRBV6-2/TRBV6-3	TRBJ1-5	NA	CASKAVNQPQHF	TGTGCCAGCAAGGCGGTCAATCAGCCCCAGCATTTT
many	TRBV28	TRBJ2-5	TRBD1	CASSSRDRLNQETQYF	TGTGCCAGCAGTTCCCGGGACAGACTAAACCAAGAGACCCAGTACTTC
NA	TRBV4-1	TRBJ2-5	NA	CASSQHRGETQYF	TGCGCCAGCAGCCAGCATCGTGGAGAGACCCAGTACTTC
few	TRBV7-2	TRBJ1-1	NA	CASSLTQEGNTEAFF	TGTGCCAGCAGCTTAACCCAGGAAGGGAACACTGAAGCTTTCTTT
few	TRBV12-3/TRBV12-4	TRBJ2-7	NA	CASSFLGLKYF	TGTGCCAGCAGTTTTTTGGGACTGAAGTACTTC
few	TRBV5-1	TRBJ2-5	TRBD2	CASSFTSGAKETQYF	TGCGCCAGCAGCTTCACCAGCGGGGCGAAAGAGACCCAGTACTTC
NA	TRBV27	TRBJ2-3	TRBD2	CASSRYGGGGTDTQYF	TGTGCCAGCAGCCGTTATGGGGGAGGGGGCACAGATACGCAGTATTTT
few	TRBV6-5	TRBJ2-7	NA	CASSYSTEPYEQYF	TGTGCCAGCAGTTACTCGACAGAGCCCTACGAGCAGTACTTC
NA	TRBV12-3/TRBV12-4	TRBJ1-2	NA	CASSLRLGGGYTF	TGTGCCAGCAGTTTGAGGTTAGGGGGTGGCTACACCTTC
few	TRBV29-1	TRBJ1-1	NA	CSVEEGGTNTEAFF	TGCAGCGTTGAGGAGGGGGGAACGAACACTGAAGCTTTCTTT
few	TRBV29-1	TRBJ1-1	NA	CSVEGSRGTEAFF	TGCAGCGTTGAGGGGTCTCGTGGCACTGAAGCTTTCTTT
NA	TRBV28	TRBJ2-1	NA	CASSFPDYGGVSYNEQFF	TGTGCCAGCAGTTTCCCGGATTACGGGGGAGTCTCCTACAATGAGCAGTTCTTC
NA	TRBV24-1	TRBJ2-1	TRBD1	CATSDPGQGANNEQFF	TGTGCCACCAGTGACCCGGGACAGGGAGCTAACAATGAGCAGTTCTTC
few	TRBV20-1	TRBJ2-5	NA	CSATQPGGEAETQYF	TGCAGTGCTACCCAGCCAGGGGGGGAGGCGGAGACCCAGTACTTC
NA	TRBV5-4	TRBJ1-6	NA	CASSLWGRGNSPLHF	TGTGCCAGCAGCTTGTGGGGGCGCGGAAATTCACCCCTCCACTTT
many	TRBV7-6	TRBJ2-2	NA	CASSLTGGRSTGELFF	TGTGCCAGCAGCCTTACCGGGGGGCGAAGCACCGGGGAGCTGTTTTTT
NA	TRBV24-1	TRBJ1-2	NA	CATSDFRGGGYTF	TGTGCCACCAGTGATTTCAGGGGAGGAGGCTACACCTTC
few	TRBV28	TRBJ2-2	NA	CASSRSRAGTGELFF	TGTGCCAGCAGCCGTTCCAGGGCAGGGACCGGGGAGCTGTTTTTT
few	TRBV19	TRBJ2-1	NA	CASSLFGRLSSSYNEQFF	TGTGCCAGTTCCCTCTTCGGCAGATTATCGAGCTCCTACAATGAGCAGTTCTTC
many	TRBV27	TRBJ2-7	TRBD1	CASTPGQGFYEQYF	TGTGCCAGCACCCCCGGACAGGGGTTCTACGAGCAGTACTTC
NA	TRBV15	TRBJ1-5	TRBD1	CATSSPGQGGNQPQHF	TGTGCCACCAGCAGCCCGGGACAGGGAGGAAATCAGCCCCAGCATTTT
few	TRBV28	TRBJ2-3	NA	CASSLKSQQDTQYF	TGTGCCAGCAGTTTAAAATCTCAGCAAGATACGCAGTATTTT
once	TRBV10-3	TRBJ2-7	NA	CATGTGTNEQYF	TGTGCCACCGGCACCGGAACGAACGAGCAGTACTTC
few	TRBV12-3/TRBV12-4	TRBJ2-2	TRBD2	CASSRGPGGTGELFF	TGTGCCAGCAGTAGGGGTCCGGGGGGCACCGGGGAGCTGTTTTTT
few	TRBV2	TRBJ2-7	NA	CASSPPTAREQYF	TGTGCCAGCAGTCCACCCACGGCACGCGAGCAGTACTTC
NA	TRBV9	TRBJ2-2	TRBD2	CASSPRTSGGANTGELFF	TGTGCCAGCAGCCCCCGGACTAGCGGGGGGGCAAACACCGGGGAGCTGTTTTTT
NA	TRBV2	TRBJ2-1	NA	CASSEEAPTSYNEQFF	TGTGCCAGCAGTGAAGAAGCGCCCACCTCCTACAATGAGCAGTTCTTC
few	TRBV5-5	TRBJ1-1	NA	CASSFWAGPNRLSTEAFF	TGTGCCAGCAGCTTCTGGGCTGGGCCGAATAGGCTCAGCACTGAAGCTTTCTTT
few	TRBV5-1	TRBJ2-7	NA	CASSLGLNNEQYF	TGCGCCAGCAGCCTGGGACTCAACAACGAGCAGTACTTC
few	TRBV15	TRBJ2-5	NA	CATSRDTRRQETQYF	TGTGCCACCAGCAGAGATACGAGGCGGCAAGAGACCCAGTACTTC
NA	TRBV20-1	TRBJ2-7	NA	CSALDGKQGGYEQYF	TGCAGTGCCCTCGACGGCAAGCAGGGCGGGTACGAGCAGTACTTC
few	TRBV11-2	TRBJ2-5	NA	CASSFVWGTQAKETQYF	TGTGCCAGCAGCTTCGTTTGGGGTACCCAAGCCAAGGAGACCCAGTACTTC
NA	TRBV12-3/TRBV12-4	TRBJ1-2	TRBD1	CASSPGQGRVSGYTF	TGTGCCAGCAGTCCCGGACAGGGGCGGGTTAGTGGCTACACCTTC
once	TRBV29-1	TRBJ2-1	NA	CSVPKVQASSYNEQFF	TGCAGCGTTCCCAAGGTACAGGCAAGCTCCTACAATGAGCAGTTCTTC
NA	TRBV7-6	TRBJ2-1	NA	CASSPTTRGYNEQFF	TGTGCCAGCAGCCCAACGACTAGGGGATACAATGAGCAGTTCTTC
few	TRBV12-3/TRBV12-4	TRBJ2-1	NA	CASRPISSYNEQFF	TGTGCCAGCAGACCCATCTCCTCCTACAATGAGCAGTTCTTC
few	TRBV27	TRBJ2-1	NA	CASSFYRVWSSYNEQFF	TGTGCCAGCAGTTTCTACAGGGTGTGGAGCTCCTACAATGAGCAGTTCTTC
few	TRBV7-9	TRBJ2-3	NA	CASSLGSGTYTDTQYF	TGTGCCAGCAGCTTAGGCAGCGGGACATACACAGATACGCAGTATTTT
few	TRBV6-5	TRBJ2-1	TRBD1	CASVLDRGSYNEQFF	TGTGCCAGCGTACTAGACAGGGGCTCCTACAATGAGCAGTTCTTC
NA	TRBV5-1	TRBJ2-7	NA	CASSKDGTYEQYF	TGCGCCAGCAGCAAGGACGGGACCTACGAGCAGTACTTC